The 15 T cell receptor beta chains in this list originate from one sample, sequenced in a study of T cells expressing NK-cell markers. TCRdb reprocessed the 5' RACE reads; each CDR3 protein has one entry and no DNA is given. This repertoire includes 440,000 or so distinct CDR3 sequences. Sequencing was performed on blood T cells: a sorted CD56 or NKG2C T cell subset, CD4+ or CD8+ T cells, or bulk PBMC T cells (not recorded which). The origin of the receptors is a woman between 18 and 70 years old in good health.

The chain uses TRBV24-1 and TRBJ2-1; absent DNA, TCRdb's TRBD1 call cannot be checked. Germline V gene lookup returns CDR1 KGHDR and CDR2 SFDVKD. There are 14 residues in the CDR3. The CDR3 reads CATSEWDRRGEQFF.

The chain is built from TRBV30 and TRBJ2-3; lacking DNA, the TRBD1 call made by TCRdb goes unchecked. The length of the CDR3 is 14 residues. Per germline, CDR1 GTSNPN and CDR2 SVGIG (reference sequence). CDR3: CAGGGWSSTDTQYF.

The J gene is TRBJ1-1, the V gene TRBV30. In germline, CDR1 is GTSNPN, CDR2 SVGIG (reference sequence). The CDR3 extends over 13 amino acids. The CDR3: CAWSDLHPTEAFF.

The CDR3 loop reads CSARDISAYNEQFF. The chain links TRBV20-1 to TRBJ2-1. In germline, CDR1 is DFQATT, CDR2 SNEGSKA (reference sequence). This CDR3 contains 14 residues.

The rearrangement joins TRBV4-3 to TRBJ2-3; the TCRdb D gene call, TRBD1, has no DNA to confirm it. This CDR3 comprises 17 residues. From germline, CDR1 is LGHNA and CDR2 YSLEER. This CDR3 is CASSQDFLRGSTDTQYF.

The chain joins TRBV12-3 or TRBV12-4 to TRBJ2-4. The CDR3 has 13 residues. The CDR3 is CASSFDPKNIQYF.

This CDR3 is CASRLPGTTGYEQYF. The chain uses TRBV28 and TRBJ2-7; TCRdb returns TRBD2, unconfirmable since there is no DNA. The CDR3 consists of 15 residues. CDR1 is MDHEN and CDR2 is SYDVKM in the germline V gene. Full variable domain (rest looked up from reference TRBV28 and TRBJ2-7): DVKVTQSSRYLVKRTGEKVFLECVQDMDHENMFWYRQDPGLGLRLIYFSYDVKMKEKGDIPEGYSVSREKKERFSLILESASTNQTSMYLCASRLPGTTGYEQYFGPGTRLTVT.

The rearrangement uses TRBV10-3 and TRBJ2-3; TCRdb returns TRBD2, unconfirmable since there is no DNA. Germline CDR1 is ENHRY and CDR2 is SYGVKD. The CDR3 totals 17 residues. The CDR3 is CAISGHGLAGLPDTQYF.

This chain joins TRBV7-3 and TRBJ2-3; without DNA, the TCRdb call of TRBD1 cannot be checked. This CDR3 spans 15 amino acids. Germline V lookup: CDR1 SGHTA, CDR2 FQGTGA. CDR3 amino acids: CASSWDRGPTDTQYF.

The chain is built from TRBV7-2 and TRBJ1-2; TCRdb selects TRBD1, and the lack of DNA leaves this call unchecked. The CDR3 is 15 residues long. Looked up from germline, CDR1 is SGHTA and CDR2 is FQGNSA. CDR3: CASSLARQGVSGYTF.

The V call is TRBV7-3, the J call TRBJ2-3; TCRdb outputs TRBD1, but without DNA this stays unchecked. Germline CDR1 and CDR2: SGHTA and FQGTGA. This CDR3 has 16 amino acids. The CDR3 spells CASSLNPGRGTDTQYF. Full variable domain (remainder filled in from reference TRBV7-3 and TRBJ2-3): GAGVSQTPSNKVTEKGKYVELRCDPISGHTALYWYRQSLGQGPEFLIYFQGTGAADDSGLPNDRFFAVRPEGSVSTLKIQRTERGDSAVYLCASSLNPGRGTDTQYFGPGTRLTVL.

The rearrangement uses TRBV7-2 and TRBJ2-4. The germline CDR1 and CDR2 sequences are SGHTA and FQGNSA. This CDR3 is 14 amino acids long. The chain's CDR3 is CASSLETGKNIQYF.

The V gene is TRBV6-1, the J gene TRBJ2-4. Germline V gene lookup returns CDR1 MNHNS and CDR2 SASEGT. The length of the CDR3 is 13 residues. CDR3 in amino acids: CASRFEQINIQYF.

The gene calls are TRBV12-3 or TRBV12-4 and TRBJ2-1; TCRdb selects TRBD2, and the lack of DNA leaves this call unchecked. The CDR3 covers 16 residues. The CDR3 here is CASSGGAGPIYNEQFF.

V and J are TRBV6-1 and TRBJ2-7; TCRdb reports TRBD1, a call that lacks DNA to check it against. This CDR3 has 14 amino acids. Germline loops: CDR1 MNHNS, CDR2 SASEGT. This CDR3 reads CASHNPGQGVEQYF.